This TCR beta chain was sequenced for a study of cytomegalovirus exposure and HLA in healthy donors. Study-level findings and limits: V- and J-gene trimming of TCR beta was linked (in a later analysis) to a missense DCLRE1C variant.

Vbeta (60) and Jbeta (13) primers were used in the PCR. Method: immunoSEQ multiplex PCR; TCRdb's copy keeps in-frame clones and lacks some. The sample lists around 93,000 clones, 78% occurring once. Turning to this clone: Its antigen is unknown.

This CDR3 is 14 amino acids long. CDR1 and CDR2 (germline): SGHRS, YFSETQ. J was trimmed by 6 bases and V by 2 bases; bases with no gene match: 5. Sequencing was done on a sample of PBMCs. This sequence joins TRBV5-1 and TRBJ1-2; TRBD1 aligns across 9 bases. This TCR came from a woman aged 40 to 50 in good health and CMV-seronegative. This CDR3 is CASSFQQGADGYTF. The CDR3 DNA reads as TGCGCCAGCAGCTTCCAACAGGGGGCGGATGGCTACACCTTC.